The next 21 T cell receptor beta chains were all read from a single sample in a study of T cells in women clearing cervical HPV infection. This table comes from immunoSEQ multiplex PCR, and its TCRdb copy is limited to in-frame clones, with some not included. Recorded for this sample: 25,000 to 30,000 clones. The specimen was blood buffy coat. These receptors were taken from a woman aged 18 to 75 with a cervical HPV16 infection that either progressed to CIN3+ or cleared (not recorded which).

A note on this clone: The read ends 3 residues early relative to the CDR3; the germline J gene fills the gap. This chain connects TRBV6-2 or TRBV6-3 to TRBJ2-3; 7 bases are a match to TRBD1. The CDR3 is made up of 14 amino acids. Germline lookup yields CDR1 MNHEY and CDR2 SVGEGT. With 4 bases clipped from V and 5 bases from J, the junction kept 6 bases outside the gene matches. The CDR3 spells CASSLTGLVDTQYF. CDR3 DNA, as far as it was read: TGTGCCAGCAGTTTGACAGGGTTGGTAGATACG.

The covered CDR3 bases are TGCAGCGTCGATAGACAGGGGAACACTGAA. This sequence encodes CSVDRQGNTE. The CDR3, in full, reads CSVDRQGNTEAFF. The V gene is TRBV29-1, the J gene TRBJ1-1; 7 bases align to TRBD1. Sequencing ends 3 residues short of the CDR3 end; the germline J gene provides the rest. Germline V gene data show CDR1 as SQVTM and CDR2 as ANQGSEA. The J segment lost 1 base and the V segment lost 6 bases, leaving 5 bases of the junction unmatched. The CDR3 length is 13 residues.

About this clone: With the read ending 3 residues before the CDR3 end, the germline J gene is used to fill in that end. This chain joins TRBV30 and TRBJ1-3, with TRBD1 as a possible D gene (5 bases). CDR3 length: 12 residues. Trimming cost V 2 bases and J 8 bases, with 10 bases left between them. The germline gives CDR1 GTSNPN, CDR2 SVGIG (reference sequence). The CDR3 protein is CAWSSQGYTIYF. The sequenced CDR3 bases are TGTGCCTGGAGTTCCCAGGGTTACACC.

Concerning this clone itself: The observed sequence ends 3 residues before the CDR3 terminus, with the missing tail filled in from the germline J gene. V is TRBV18 and J is TRBJ1-2, with TRBD1 matching over 9 bases. This CDR3 is 15 amino acids long. Germline loops: CDR1 KGHSH, CDR2 LQKENI. The CDR3 loop is CASSQTGTGLSDYTF. The CDR3 bases that were read are TGTGCCAGCTCACAAACCGGGACAGGGCTGAGTGAC.

As regards this clone: The read falls 3 residues short of the CDR3 end, and the missing part is taken from the germline J gene. The rearrangement links TRBV11-2 to TRBJ1-3; D unclear. Germline lookup yields CDR1 SGHAT and CDR2 FQNNGV. The V end lost 6 bases, the J end lost 0 bases, and 9 bases lay between the germline ends. The CDR3 covers 14 residues. The CDR3 is CASSGIYSGNTIYF. The part of the CDR3 DNA that was read is TGTGCCAGCAGTGGCATTTACTCTGGAAACACC.

With regard to this clone: The read terminates 3 residues before the CDR3 end, so the remaining end is supplied by the germline J gene. The rearrangement links TRBV5-1 to TRBJ1-5, with a possible D match to TRBD1 (6 bases). CDR1 and CDR2 from the germline V gene are SGHRS and YFSETQ. Trimming took off 2 bases at V and 3 bases at J, with 9 bases between the two ends. The CDR3 loop spans 14 amino acids. CDR3 residues: CASSLGGDNQPQHF. The sequenced part of the CDR3 DNA is TGCGCCAGCAGCTTAGGGGGGGACAATCAGCCC.

Comment on this clone: The CDR3 goes on 3 residues after the read ends, and that part is filled in from the germline J gene. The chain has TRBV7-2 and TRBJ2-1, with D uncertain. CDR3 length: 12 amino acids. Germline CDR1 is SGHTA and CDR2 is FQGNSA. The V end lost 5 bases, the J end lost 9 bases, and 11 bases lay between the germline ends. The CDR3 DNA, read in part, is TGTGCCAGCAGCCCCGTCTCCAGTGAG. Its protein is CASSPVSSE. The full CDR3 sequence reads CASSPVSSEQFF.

In terms of frequency, this clone is medium-sized. The read ends 3 residues shy of where the CDR3 ends; the end is completed using the germline J gene. The V and J genes are TRBV20-1 and TRBJ2-5; a possible D gene is TRBD2 (5 bases). Trimming pared 0 bases from V and 4 bases from J, leaving 9 bases between. The CDR3 runs to 13 residues. Germline V CDR1 and CDR2: DFQATT, SNEGSKA (reference sequence). This CDR3 reads CSAREGAVETQYF. The DNA read from the CDR3 is TGCAGTGCTAGAGAAGGAGCGGTAGAGACC.

Points on this clone: The CDR3 end falls 3 residues outside the read, so it is completed with the germline J gene. This chain connects TRBV7-8 to TRBJ2-5; D is ambiguous. The CDR3 has 13 amino acids. V dropped 1 base and J dropped 2 bases, with 5 bases sitting between them. Germline V lookup: CDR1 SGHVS, CDR2 FQNEAQ. The CDR3 is CASSLDRQETQYF. Partial CDR3 DNA: TGTGCCAGCAGCTTAGACCGGCAAGAGACC. Drawing the rest from reference TRBV7-8 and TRBJ2-5, the complete variable domain is GAGVSQSPRYKVAKRGQDVALRCDPISGHVSLFWYQQALGQGPEFLTYFQNEAQLDKSGLPSDRFFAERPEGSVSTLKIQRTQQEDSAVYLCASSLDRQETQYFGPGTRLLVL.

The CDR3 is CASSQFPRVDEQYF. The DNA read from the CDR3 is TGCGCCAGCAGCCAATTCCCCAGGGTTGACGAG. The rearrangement uses TRBV4-1 and TRBJ2-7; possible D gene TRBD1, 5 bases. The read ends 3 residues shy of where the CDR3 ends; the end is completed using the germline J gene. V dropped 2 bases and J dropped 5 bases, with 13 bases sitting between them. The CDR3 is 14 residues long. Germline V gene lookup returns CDR1 MGHRA and CDR2 YSYEKL.

Remarks on this clone: The read comes to an end 3 residues before the CDR3 does, leaving the germline J gene to fill in the end. The V call is TRBV14, the J call TRBJ2-3; 8 positions match TRBD2. The germline CDR1 and CDR2 sequences are SGHDN and FVKESK. The trim removed 2 bases at V and 0 bases at J, leaving 4 bases unmatched. The CDR3 sequence is 16 residues long. CDR3 DNA (partial): TGTGCCAGCAGCCAACGAGCGGGAGCCAGCACAGATACG. This translates into CASSQRAGASTDT. The whole CDR3 sequence reads CASSQRAGASTDTQYF. Based on the CDR3 plus reference TRBV14 and TRBJ2-3, the full variable domain is EAGVTQFPSHSVIEKGQTVTLRCDPISGHDNLYWYRRVMGKEIKFLLHFVKESKQDESGMPNNRFLAERTGGTYSTLKVQPAELEDSGVYFCASSQRAGASTDTQYFGPGTRLTVL.

Of note for this clone: The CDR3 end is not reached by the read, which stops 3 residues before it; the germline J gene fills it in. V gene TRBV20-1 combines with J gene TRBJ2-5, with D possibly being TRBD1 (6 bases). Germline-derived CDR1 and CDR2 are DFQATT and SNEGSKA (reference sequence). The CDR3 spans 14 residues. V lost 3 bases, J lost 7 bases, and 18 bases lay in between. The CDR3 sequence: CSASTRGHDRTQYF. Partial CDR3 DNA: TGCAGTGCTAGCACCAGGGGCCACGATAGGACC.

A word on this clone: Read coverage stops 3 residues before the CDR3 terminus; the germline J gene supplies the remainder. The chain has TRBV5-1 and TRBJ2-3; a weak D match, TRBD1 (6 bases). V lost 3 bases and J lost 8, with 19 bases in between. CDR3 length: 15 amino acids. The germline gives CDR1 SGHRS, CDR2 YFSETQ. Incomplete CDR3 DNA: TGCGCCAGCAGCTACCGGGACCAGGGGCTTAGTACG. It codes for CASSYRDQGLST. The full CDR3 protein reads CASSYRDQGLSTQYF.

On this clone: Read data end 3 residues before the CDR3 end; the end is taken from the germline J gene. The rearrangement links TRBV24-1 to TRBJ2-5, with 8 positions matching TRBD1. The germline V gene has CDR1 KGHDR and CDR2 SFDVKD. The V gene end was trimmed by 2 bases and the J gene end by 0 bases; junction bases not matched to a gene: 4. The CDR3 spans 16 residues. CDR3 amino acids: CATSDSAGGDQETQYF. The CDR3 DNA, read in part, is TGTGCCACCAGTGATTCGGCAGGGGGCGACCAAGAGACC.

On this clone: The read terminates 3 residues before the CDR3 end, so the remaining end is supplied by the germline J gene. This rearrangement joins TRBV6-1 to TRBJ2-2, with D possibly matching TRBD2 (5 bases). Between the trimmed V and J ends, which lost 2 bases and 2 bases, there was a span of 6 bases. Germline-derived CDR1 and CDR2 are MNHNS and SASEGT. CDR3 length equals 14 residues. The part of the CDR3 DNA that was read is TGTGCCAGCAGTGAATGGACTAACACCGGGGAG. Amino acids: CASSEWTNTGE. The CDR3 as a whole reads CASSEWTNTGELFF.

Comment on this clone: The read comes to an end 3 residues before the CDR3 does, leaving the germline J gene to fill in the end. This rearrangement joins TRBV7-9 to TRBJ1-2, with 9 bases aligning to TRBD1. From germline, CDR1 is SEHNR and CDR2 FQNEAQ (reference sequence). The CDR3 contains 14 residues. The trim removed 0 bases at V and 7 bases at J, leaving 3 bases unmatched. The CDR3: CASSLAATGGGYTF. CDR3 DNA (partial): TGTGCCAGCAGCTTAGCGGCGACAGGGGGTGGC.

Regarding this clone: The sequence runs out 3 residues before the end of the CDR3; the remainder is reconstructed from the germline J gene. The V and J genes are TRBV7-2 and TRBJ2-3, with D perhaps TRBD2 (6 bases). Germline CDR1 and CDR2: SGHTA and FQGNSA. This CDR3 has 13 residues. The V end was cut by 10 bases, the J end by 2 bases, with 13 bases between. Partial CDR3 DNA: TGTGCCACCAACGGGGGACTCACAGATACG. Amino acids: CATNGGLTDT. The complete CDR3 sequence is CATNGGLTDTQYF.

Points on this clone: The observed sequence ends 3 residues before the CDR3 terminus, with the missing tail filled in from the germline J gene. The chain links TRBV5-1 to TRBJ1-5; D is possibly TRBD1 (6 bases). Germline V gene lookup returns CDR1 SGHRS and CDR2 YFSETQ. The CDR3 is made up of 15 amino acids. V dropped 2 bases and J dropped 1 base, with 10 bases sitting between them. Partial CDR3 DNA: TGCGCCAGCAGCTTACAGGGAGGCAGCAATCAGCCC. Its protein is CASSLQGGSNQP. The entire CDR3 protein reads CASSLQGGSNQPQHF.

Turning to this clone: Coverage ceases 3 residues before the CDR3 finishes, and the germline J gene fills in the end. The chain is built from TRBV6-4 and TRBJ2-3; TRBD2 matches 8 bases. The CDR3 is 16 residues long. The germline V gene has CDR1 MRHNA and CDR2 SNTAGT. Trimming removed 0 bases from V and 6 bases from J; junction bases left unmatched: 8. Partial CDR3 DNA: TGTGCCAGCAGTGACTCGTCTAGCGGGCAAGCGGATACG. It codes for CASSDSSSGQADT. The CDR3 as a whole reads CASSDSSSGQADTQYF.

A word on this clone: Sequencing ends 3 residues short of the CDR3 end; the germline J gene provides the rest. The genes are TRBV7-2 and TRBJ2-3; tentatively, D is TRBD2 (5 bases). The germline V gene encodes CDR1 SGHTA and CDR2 FQGNSA. The CDR3 has 15 amino acids. Trimming stripped 6 bases from V and 0 bases from J, with 13 bases between. CDR3 DNA, as far as it was read: TGTGCCAGCAGTTCCGACTACACTAGCACAGATACG. This encodes CASSSDYTSTDT. The whole CDR3 region reads CASSSDYTSTDTQYF.

About this clone itself: Read coverage stops 3 residues before the CDR3 terminus; the germline J gene supplies the remainder. The V gene is TRBV30, the J gene TRBJ2-3, with TRBD2 matching 8 bases. The germline CDR1 and CDR2 sequences are GTSNPN and SVGIG (reference sequence). The ends lost 0 bases at V and 2 bases at J; junction bases unmatched: 7. The CDR3 is made up of 16 amino acids. CDR3 DNA, as far as it was read: TGTGCCTGGAGTGTACTTGGCGGGGGGTCCACAGATACG. This translates into CAWSVLGGGSTDT. The full CDR3 is CAWSVLGGGSTDTQYF.